This section outlines one T cell receptor beta chain sequence together with its context. This specimen comes from a study of OX40 agonist ivuxolimab in advanced cancers. Study in general: In this trial design, patients received ivuxolimab intravenously at 0.01 to 10 mg/kg every 2 weeks. Anti-PD-1, anti-PD-L1 or anti-CTLA-4 therapy given earlier was allowed, and around 40% had some.

The repertoire was sequenced with immunoSEQ multiplex PCR; TCRdb's copy has only in-frame clones and lacks some. The sample shows nearly 70,000 clones, about 80% of them seen only once. This CDR3 spans 15 amino acids. The germline V gene has CDR1 SEHNR and CDR2 FQNEAQ (reference sequence). Trimming took 0 bases from V and 4 from J, leaving 10 bases between them. Sample: CD4+ or CD8+ T cells sorted from blood, taken in a trial of the OX40 agonist ivuxolimab. The sequence was collected from an adult with an advanced solid tumor such as melanoma, head and neck, liver or kidney cancer. The chain recombines TRBV7-9 with TRBJ1-3, with D possibly being TRBD1 (6 bases). The CDR3 region has the DNA TGTGCCAGCAGCTTAGCGATAGGGACAGGAAACACCATATATTTT. This gives the protein CASSLAIGTGNTIYF.